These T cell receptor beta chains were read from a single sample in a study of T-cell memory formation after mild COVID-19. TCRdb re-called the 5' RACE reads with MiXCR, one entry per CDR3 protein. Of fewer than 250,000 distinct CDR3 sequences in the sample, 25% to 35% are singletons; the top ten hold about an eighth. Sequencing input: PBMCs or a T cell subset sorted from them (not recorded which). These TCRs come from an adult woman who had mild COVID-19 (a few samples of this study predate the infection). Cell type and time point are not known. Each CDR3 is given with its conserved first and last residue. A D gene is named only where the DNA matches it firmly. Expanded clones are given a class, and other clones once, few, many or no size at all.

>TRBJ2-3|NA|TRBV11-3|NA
CASSLYGDTQYF
TGTGCCAGCAGCTTATACGGAGATACGCAGTATTTT
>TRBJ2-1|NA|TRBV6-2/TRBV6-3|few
CASKGLAKNEQFF
TGTGCCAGCAAGGGGCTAGCCAAGAATGAGCAGTTCTTC
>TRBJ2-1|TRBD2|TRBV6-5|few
CASSQLAGGFNEQFF
TGTGCCAGCAGTCAACTAGCGGGAGGGTTCAATGAGCAGTTCTTC
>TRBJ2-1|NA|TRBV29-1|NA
CSADKTRNEQFF
TGCAGCGCCGACAAAACGCGGAATGAGCAGTTCTTC
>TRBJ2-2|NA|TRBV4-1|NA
CASSLAEGTGELFF
TGCGCCAGCAGCCTTGCCGAGGGGACCGGGGAGCTGTTTTTT
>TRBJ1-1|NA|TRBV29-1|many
CSVGEATGTEAFF
TGCAGCGTTGGGGAGGCCACGGGGACTGAAGCTTTCTTT
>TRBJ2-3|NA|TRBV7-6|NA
CASSPRKVAGSTDTQYF
TGTGCCAGCAGCCCCCGAAAGGTTGCGGGGAGCACAGATACGCAGTATTTT
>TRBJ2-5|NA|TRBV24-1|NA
CATSDPTGQETQYF
TGTGCCACCAGTGATCCCACAGGCCAAGAGACCCAGTACTTC
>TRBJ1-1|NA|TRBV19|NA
CASTTGLHTEAFF
TGTGCCAGTACAACAGGGCTGCACACTGAAGCTTTCTTT
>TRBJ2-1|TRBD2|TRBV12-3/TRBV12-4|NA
CASSRSGKHLYNEQFF
TGTGCCAGCAGTCGTAGCGGGAAACATCTCTACAATGAGCAGTTCTTC
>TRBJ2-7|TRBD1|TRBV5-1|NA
CASSPAGTGGYEQYF
TGCGCCAGCAGCCCGGCCGGGACAGGGGGGTACGAGCAGTACTTC
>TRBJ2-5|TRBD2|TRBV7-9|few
CASSLRRTSRKQETQYF
TGTGCCAGCAGCTTAAGGAGGACTAGCAGAAAACAAGAGACCCAGTACTTC
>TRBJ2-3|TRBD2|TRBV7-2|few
CASGRESTDTQYF
TGTGCCAGCGGGCGGGAGAGCACAGATACGCAGTATTTT
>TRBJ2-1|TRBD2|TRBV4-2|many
CASSQDLGSGIRNEQFF
TGTGCCAGCAGCCAAGATTTAGGTAGCGGGATTAGGAATGAGCAGTTCTTC
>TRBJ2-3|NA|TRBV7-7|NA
CASSLSPGGDTQYF
TGTGCCAGCAGCCTTAGCCCCGGGGGAGATACGCAGTATTTT
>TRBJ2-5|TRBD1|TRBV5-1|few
CASSSRAGGVETQYF
TGCGCCAGCAGCAGTAGGGCAGGGGGCGTAGAGACCCAGTACTTC
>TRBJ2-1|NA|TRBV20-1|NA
CSAVASARAYNEQFF
TGCAGTGCTGTAGCCTCAGCGAGGGCCTACAATGAGCAGTTCTTC
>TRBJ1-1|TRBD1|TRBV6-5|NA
CASSSWTGNTEAFF
TGTGCCAGCAGTTCCTGGACAGGGAACACTGAAGCTTTCTTT
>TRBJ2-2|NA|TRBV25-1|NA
CASSENGVAVTGELFF
TGTGCCAGCAGTGAAAATGGGGTGGCAGTTACCGGGGAGCTGTTTTTT
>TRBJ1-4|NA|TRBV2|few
CASSYHGATNEKLFF
TGTGCCAGCAGTTACCACGGTGCAACTAATGAAAAACTGTTTTTT
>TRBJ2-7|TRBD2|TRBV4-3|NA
CASSQDRRAGSYEQYF
TGCGCCAGCAGCCAAGATAGGCGAGCGGGAAGCTACGAGCAGTACTTC
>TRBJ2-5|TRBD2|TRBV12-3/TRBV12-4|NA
CASSRLRLAGGWETQYF
TGTGCCAGCAGCCGCCTCCGTCTAGCGGGAGGGTGGGAGACCCAGTACTTC
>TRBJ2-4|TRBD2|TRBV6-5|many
CASSYSERGLAGNIQYF
TGTGCCAGCAGTTACTCGGAAAGGGGACTAGCGGGGAACATTCAGTACTTC
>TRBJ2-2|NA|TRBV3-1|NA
CASSQVGRELFF
TGTGCCAGCAGCCAAGTGGGTCGGGAGCTGTTTTTT
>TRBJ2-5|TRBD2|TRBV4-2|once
CASSQGLAGGRTQYF
TGTGCCAGCAGCCAAGGGCTAGCGGGGGGGCGAACCCAGTACTTC
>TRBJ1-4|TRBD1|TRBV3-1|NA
CASSPDRGRRLFF
TGTGCCAGCAGCCCTGACAGGGGTAGACGACTGTTTTTT